This T cell receptor (beta chain) was obtained from a study of vaccination effects on CD4 cells after COVID-19. Viral peptide pool expansion of antigen-specific CD4+ T cells preceded sequencing in the ViraFEST assay. With roughly nine days of culture completed, CD4+ T cells were isolated. Either the mRNA-1273 or the BNT162b2 vaccine was given to participants as two doses. TCRdb's table, derived via immunoSEQ multiplex PCR, lists solely in-frame clones and lacks some. The data show more than 35,000 clones, approximately 84% seen once. The table lists this clone with a few counts. The antigen is not known. CDR1 and CDR2 (germline): ENHRY, SYGVKD. V was trimmed by 2 bases and J by 5 bases, leaving 9 bases between them. This CDR3 region has 13 residues.

The material sequenced was CD4+ T cells from PBMCs cultured with HCoV-NL63 spike peptides, taken after COVID-19 vaccination. The origin of this receptor is a human donor who received a COVID-19 vaccine. Some clones in this sample may be carry-over from other donors' samples. V is TRBV10-3 and J is TRBJ1-2; D perhaps matches TRBD1 (5 bases). CDR3: CAISEDSLYGYTF. CDR3 nucleotides: TGTGCCATCAGTGAGGACAGCCTTTATGGCTACACCTTC.